Below, 20 T cell receptor beta chains from the same sample are listed, as sequenced in a study of siplizumab effects on memory and regulatory T cells (dated by TCRdb to about 2019). Receptors were amplified or captured by the immunoSEQ multiplex PCR assay. As stored in TCRdb, this immuneACCESS dataset retains in-frame rearrangements with V and J assigned. A fraction of the clones does not appear; measured against another copy, unresolved V genes explain less than half of the discrepancy, and the remainder lacks a known reason. Counted in this sample were 100,000 or so clones; about 94% of them appeared once. The top ten clonotypes cover about 1.2% of the sample. The sample comprised non-Treg CD4+ T cells sorted from blood. In the paper's terms, the cell subset or site label means: FACS-sorted unstimulated CD4+ non-regulatory T cells. These TCRs come from a human donor in good health.

The rearrangement joins TRBV18 to TRBJ2-1, with 9 bases that match TRBD1. V lost 3 bases and J lost 1; bases outside the gene matches: 4. The CDR3 runs 16 residues. Germline V gene data show CDR1 as KGHSH and CDR2 as LQKENI. The DNA of the CDR3 is TGTGCCAGCTCACCGGGACAGGGTGGGTCCTACAATGAGCAGTTCTTC. Translating gives CASSPGQGGSYNEQFF.

V is TRBV19 and J is TRBJ2-3; the D gene is possibly TRBD1 (6 bases). The CDR3 extends over 13 amino acids. CDR1 is LNHDA, CDR2 SQIVND, per germline (reference sequence). V was trimmed by 7 bases and J by 4 bases, leaving 12 bases between them. The CDR3 reads CASKITGSDTQYF. CDR3 nucleotides: TGTGCCAGTAAGATTACAGGGTCAGATACGCAGTATTTT.

The chain recombines TRBV7-9 with TRBJ2-7, with D possibly being TRBD2 (6 bases). Trimming cost V 5 bases and J 2 bases, with 13 bases left between them. CDR3 length: 14 residues. Germline V gene lookup returns CDR1 SEHNR and CDR2 FQNEAQ (reference sequence). CDR3 DNA sequence: TGTGCCAGCAGCCTCCGAACGGGAGCCTACGAGCAGTACTTC. Protein: CASSLRTGAYEQYF.

The chain has TRBV6-6 and TRBJ2-1; weak D call: TRBD2 (6 bases). This CDR3 has 14 amino acids. Trimming took off 6 bases at V and 4 bases at J, with 13 bases between the two ends. The germline CDR1 and CDR2 sequences are MNHNY and SVGAGI (reference sequence). The CDR3 loop reads CASSDGSRYNEQFF. In DNA form, the CDR3 reads TGTGCCAGCAGCGACGGGAGCCGGTACAATGAGCAGTTCTTC.

The J gene is TRBJ2-1, the V gene TRBV6-6, with D possibly TRBD2 on 6 matching bases. The CDR3 loop spans 15 amino acids. The germline gives CDR1 MNHNY, CDR2 SVGAGI (reference sequence). Trimming took 2 bases from V and 2 from J, leaving 10 bases between them. The CDR3 loop reads CASSYEDYPYNEQFF. The CDR3 DNA is TGTGCCAGCAGTTACGAGGACTACCCCTACAATGAGCAGTTCTTC.

The chain uses TRBV10-3 and TRBJ1-2; the match to TRBD1 covers 7 bases. Germline V lookup: CDR1 ENHRY, CDR2 SYGVKD. This CDR3 has 15 residues. V was pared by 0 bases and J by 4 bases, with 5 bases of the junction left unmatched. The CDR3 region is CAISESAGGTYGYTF. In DNA, the CDR3 is TGTGCCATCAGTGAGTCGGCAGGGGGTACCTATGGCTACACCTTC.

This clone was detected only a few times. The chain is built from TRBV7-3 and TRBJ1-2, with a tentative D call TRBD1 (5 bases). Germline V gives CDR1 SGHTA, CDR2 FQGTGA. CDR3 length: 15 residues. V was cut by 2 bases and J by 8 bases, with 18 bases left in between. CDR3 DNA sequence: TGTGCCAGCAGCTTAGGGGACGGATCCTCGGGGGGCTACACCTTC. Encoded protein: CASSLGDGSSGGYTF.

This sequence joins TRBV30 and TRBJ2-7; 7 positions match TRBD1. The V gene end was trimmed by 2 bases and the J gene end by 2 bases; junction bases not matched to a gene: 9. This CDR3 region has 15 residues. Germline lookup yields CDR1 GTSNPN and CDR2 SVGIG (reference sequence). CDR3 sequence: CAWSKGGNPAYEQYF. CDR3 in DNA: TGTGCCTGGAGTAAAGGGGGCAACCCGGCCTACGAGCAGTACTTC.

The chain links TRBV6-4 to TRBJ2-1, with TRBD2 matching 9 bases. Germline V gene data show CDR1 as MRHNA and CDR2 as SNTAGT. The CDR3 totals 14 residues. The ends lost 4 bases at V and 7 bases at J; junction bases unmatched: 5. CDR3 residues: CASSVLAGSNEQFF. DNA for the CDR3: TGTGCCAGCAGTGTTCTAGCGGGATCAAATGAGCAGTTCTTC.

V gene TRBV14 combines with J gene TRBJ2-7; TRBD1 might be the D (5 bases). CDR3 length: 14 residues. Looked up from germline, CDR1 is SGHDN and CDR2 is FVKESK. The germline V and J ends were trimmed by 5 bases and 3 bases, with 14 bases remaining between them. The CDR3 DNA reads TGTGCCAGCAGCAGGGCTCAGGGCCGCTACGAGCAGTACTTC. Its protein is CASSRAQGRYEQYF.

This clone was detected a few times. J is TRBJ1-2 and V is TRBV7-9, with 7 bases fitting TRBD1. CDR3 length: 19 residues. CDR1 is SEHNR and CDR2 is FQNEAQ in the germline V gene (reference sequence). The ends lost 3 bases at V and 4 bases at J; junction bases unmatched: 20. This CDR3 reads CASSLGRKQPGQNLYGYTF. Here the CDR3 DNA reads TGTGCCAGCAGCTTGGGCCGAAAACAACCGGGACAGAATCTCTATGGCTACACCTTC.

The chain couples TRBV10-3 to TRBJ2-7, with 9 bases matching TRBD2. This CDR3 region has 14 residues. Germline loops: CDR1 ENHRY, CDR2 SYGVKD. V was pared by 6 bases and J by 5 bases, with 8 bases of the junction left unmatched. The CDR3 is CAIRRLAALDEQYF. As DNA, the CDR3 is TGTGCCATCAGGAGACTAGCGGCCTTGGACGAGCAGTACTTC.

The chain employs TRBV28 and TRBJ2-1, with 9 bases matching TRBD2. Unmatched junction bases numbered 3, after V lost 2 bases and J lost 7 bases. There are 14 residues in the CDR3. From germline, CDR1 is MDHEN and CDR2 SYDVKM. CDR3 in amino acids: CASSLAGGRNEQFF. DNA for the CDR3: TGTGCCAGCAGTTTAGCGGGAGGGCGGAATGAGCAGTTCTTC.

This chain joins TRBV5-1 and TRBJ2-7; D is possibly TRBD1 or TRBD2 (5 bases each). V was clipped by 0 bases and J by 2 bases, with 9 bases between them. CDR1 and CDR2 from the germline V gene are SGHRS and YFSETQ. The CDR3 runs to 14 residues. The DNA of the CDR3 is TGCGCCAGCAGCTTGGGGACGGGACCCTACGAGCAGTACTTC. This codes for CASSLGTGPYEQYF.

CDR3 residues: CASSPTSGREPPETQYF. DNA of the CDR3: TGCGCCAGCAGCCCGACTAGCGGGAGGGAACCTCCAGAGACCCAGTACTTC. V usage is TRBV5-1 and J usage is TRBJ2-5; 14 positions agree with TRBD2. Trimming at V came to 4 bases and at J to 4 bases, leaving 9 bases not matched to a gene. CDR3 length: 17 residues. Per the germline V gene, CDR1 is SGHRS and CDR2 is YFSETQ.

The chain recombines TRBV18 with TRBJ2-5, with a weak D call TRBD1 (6 bases). The CDR3 has 14 amino acids. The V gene lost 4 bases and the J gene lost 1 base, with 10 bases spanning the gap. In germline, CDR1 is KGHSH, CDR2 LQKENI. Here the CDR3 DNA reads TGTGCCAGCTCACTAGGACAGATCCAAGAGACCCAGTACTTC. Its protein product is CASSLGQIQETQYF.

J is TRBJ2-5 and V is TRBV18, with D tentatively TRBD1 (5 bases). Trimming stripped 3 bases from V and 5 bases from J, with 7 bases between. This CDR3 spans 12 amino acids. The germline CDR1 and CDR2 sequences are KGHSH and LQKENI. CDR3 sequence (DNA): TGTGCCAGCTCACCCGCAGGGGAGACCCAGTACTTC. Translating it yields CASSPAGETQYF.

This clone was found once. The genes are TRBV5-6 and TRBJ2-3; D is undetermined. Germline CDR1 reads SGHDT; CDR2 reads YYEEEE. This CDR3 is 13 amino acids long. V dropped 7 bases and J dropped 4 bases, with 13 bases sitting between them. The CDR3, as DNA: TGTGCCAGCGACACCCCTGCCGCAGATACGCAGTATTTT. Translating gives CASDTPAADTQYF.

This clone was counted once. The chain has TRBV4-1 and TRBJ2-7, with D unresolved. This CDR3 is 14 amino acids long. The V end lost 0 bases, the J end lost 3 bases, and 9 bases lay between the germline ends. The germline gives CDR1 MGHRA, CDR2 YSYEKL. Here the CDR3 DNA reads TGCGCCAGCAGCCAAGAATGGTACAGCTACGAGCAGTACTTC. Residues: CASSQEWYSYEQYF.

The genes are TRBV2 and TRBJ2-4; 10 nucleotides agree with TRBD2. CDR3 length equals 16 residues. CDR1 SNHLY and CDR2 FYNNEI come from the germline V gene. V lost 4 bases to trimming and J lost 2 bases; unmatched junction nucleotides: 5. CDR3 nucleotide sequence: TGTGCCAGCAGTGGAACTAGCGGGAATCCCAAAAACATTCAGTACTTC. Translating gives CASSGTSGNPKNIQYF.